The 26 T cell receptor beta chains below were found in one sample sequenced in a study of T cells in Graves' hyperthyroidism and ophthalmopathy. Amplification of TCR beta CDR3 regions used RNA as the template. The HTBI primer set served for first-round RT-PCR of the TCR CDR3. A single record per CDR3 protein comes from TCRdb applying MiXCR to the multiplex PCR reads. This table has about 380,000 distinct CDR3 sequences, roughly 14% appearing once. Sequences were obtained from blood. The receptors were sampled from a man under 40 with Graves' hyperthyroidism that later progressed to Graves' ophthalmopathy.

There are many counts of this clonotype. The chain joins TRBV20-1 to TRBJ2-3; weak D call: TRBD1 (5 bases). This CDR3 region has 12 residues. Trimming took off 1 base at V and 6 bases at J, with 8 bases between the two ends. Germline V gene lookup returns CDR1 DFQATT and CDR2 SNEGSKA (reference sequence). In nucleotides, the CDR3 is TGCAGTGCTAGAGCCAGGGCTGATACGCAGTATTTT. As protein: CSARARADTQYF.

This clonotype was picked up a small number of times. The chain combines TRBV14 with TRBJ2-3; 10 bases are shared with TRBD2. Losses at the gene ends were 1 base for V and 2 bases for J; bases not matched to a gene: 3. The CDR3 runs to 16 residues. Germline V CDR1 and CDR2: SGHDN, FVKESK. CDR3 sequence: CASSQGLAGATDTQYF. The CDR3 nucleotides read TGTGCCAGCAGCCAAGGTCTAGCGGGGGCCACAGATACGCAGTATTTT.

This clonotype was counted between two and nine times. The chain recombines TRBV14 with TRBJ1-3; a weak D match, TRBD1 (5 bases). The CDR3 sequence is 13 residues long. V shed 4 bases and J shed 11 bases, with 15 bases lying between them. CDR1 and CDR2 (germline): SGHDN, FVKESK. CDR3 DNA sequence: TGTGCCAGCAGCCCAGGGTTTTCAACCTCCATATATTTT. Its protein is CASSPGFSTSIYF.

The chain couples TRBV5-1 to TRBJ1-4; D possibly corresponds to TRBD1 (5 bases). Looked up from germline, CDR1 is SGHRS and CDR2 is YFSETQ. Trimming left V 0 bases short and J 5 bases short, with 11 bases between. The CDR3 spans 15 residues. This CDR3 reads CASSLAAGINEKLFF. DNA for the CDR3: TGCGCCAGCAGCTTGGCCGCAGGGATAAATGAAAAACTGTTTTTT.

This clonotype was picked up one time. This could be a read error, since a much larger clone is one nucleotide away. V gene TRBV7-8 combines with J gene TRBJ1-6; possible D gene TRBD1, 5 bases. The CDR3 runs to 14 residues. Germline-derived CDR1 and CDR2 are SGHVS and FQNEAQ. The CDR3 loop reads CTSSMGRQNSPLHF. CDR3 sequence (DNA): TGTACCAGCAGCATGGGACGACAGAATTCACCCCTCCACTTT.

This clonotype occurred many times. The gene calls are TRBV27 and TRBJ2-5; 8 nucleotides align to TRBD1. CDR1 MNHEY and CDR2 SMNVEV come from the germline V gene (reference sequence). CDR3 size: 16 residues. V shed 8 bases and J 5 bases; nucleotides not matched to a gene: 16. CDR3 in amino acids: CASSKKGPGGRETQYF. The CDR3, as DNA: TGTGCCAGCTCAAAAAAAGGGCCAGGGGGCAGGGAGACCCAGTACTTC.

The chain couples TRBV5-1 to TRBJ2-3; unclear D gene. V lost 4 bases and J 1 base, leaving 13 bases between the germline ends. The CDR3 is 15 residues long. CDR1 is SGHRS and CDR2 is YFSETQ in the germline V gene. The CDR3 DNA sequence: TGCGCCAGCAGCCCGGGTGAAGCCGGCACAGATACGCAGTATTTT. Its translation is CASSPGEAGTDTQYF.

For the CDR3, the DNA is TGTGCCAGCAGCTCCCCCGGGGCCCACCAAGAGACCCAGTACTTC. Protein sequence: CASSSPGAHQETQYF. The J gene is TRBJ2-5, the V gene TRBV5-6; either TRBD1 or TRBD2 may supply D (5 bases each). V was shortened by 3 bases and J by 0 bases, with 12 bases between the two germline ends. The CDR3 has 15 amino acids. Germline CDR1 is SGHDT and CDR2 is YYEEEE. The full variable domain, completed using reference TRBV5-6 and TRBJ2-5, is DAGVTQSPTHLIKTRGQQVTLRCSPKSGHDTVSWYQQALGQGPQFIFQYYEEEERQRGNFPDRFSGHQFPNYSSELNVNALLLGDSALYLCASSSPGAHQETQYFGPGTRLLVL.

The J gene is TRBJ1-5, the V gene TRBV5-1; tentative D call: TRBD1 (5 bases). This CDR3 has 15 residues. Germline V lookup: CDR1 SGHRS, CDR2 YFSETQ. The V end lost 2 bases, the J end lost 6 bases, and 15 bases lay between the germline ends. The DNA for the CDR3 is TGCGCCAGCAGCTTATGGGGCGAGGTTAGTCAGCCCCAGCATTTT. It translates to CASSLWGEVSQPQHF.

The chain joins TRBV20-1 to TRBJ2-3, with 9 bases that match TRBD1. Unmatched junction bases numbered 9, after V lost 8 bases and J lost 0 bases. CDR3 length equals 15 residues. Looked up from germline, CDR1 is DFQATT and CDR2 is SNEGSKA (reference sequence). CDR3 DNA sequence: TGCAGTTCTTACAGGGGGCTAACTAGCACAGATACGCAGTATTTT. It encodes CSSYRGLTSTDTQYF.

This clonotype has ten or more counts. The chain recombines TRBV6-6 with TRBJ2-5; tentative D call: TRBD1 (5 bases). Germline V gene data show CDR1 as MNHNY and CDR2 as SVGAGI (reference sequence). V was cut by 0 bases and J by 4 bases, with 15 bases left in between. CDR3 size: 16 residues. The CDR3 sequence is CASSYSGAEVGETQYF. The CDR3 bases are TGTGCCAGCAGTTACTCAGGGGCCGAAGTGGGAGAGACCCAGTACTTC.

The sample holds many counts of this clonotype. The chain links TRBV20-1 to TRBJ2-1; weak D call: TRBD2 (7 bases). V lost 3 bases, J lost 6 bases, and 9 bases lay in between. The germline V gene encodes CDR1 DFQATT and CDR2 SNEGSKA (reference sequence). This CDR3 is 12 amino acids long. The CDR3 sequence: CSASGGPNEQFF. The CDR3, as DNA: TGCAGTGCTAGCGGGGGGCCCAATGAGCAGTTCTTC.

This clonotype was recorded at least ten times. This chain links TRBV6-1 with TRBJ2-1, with TRBD2 matching 14 bases. V shed 7 bases, J shed 10 bases, and the junction held 6 bases outside the gene matches. The CDR3 length is 14 residues. Germline loops: CDR1 MNHNS, CDR2 SASEGT. CDR3 coding DNA: TGTGCCAGCACCGGACTAGCGGGGGGCCAGGAGCAGTTCTTC. This codes for CASTGLAGGQEQFF.

This clonotype has a count of ten or more. The CDR3 coding sequence is TGTGCCAGCAGCTACACCGGGACAGGGCGGGAGACCCAGTACTTC. This gives the protein CASSYTGTGRETQYF. The chain couples TRBV7-2 to TRBJ2-5, with TRBD1 matching over 9 bases. The CDR3 consists of 15 residues. Germline CDR1 and CDR2: SGHTA and FQGNSA. Unmatched junction bases numbered 8, after V lost 4 bases and J lost 5 bases.

This clonotype was counted only a few times. The chain has TRBV12-3 or TRBV12-4 and TRBJ2-2; 7 nucleotides align to TRBD2. V gave up 3 bases and J gave up 7 bases; unmatched junction bases: 2. The CDR3 runs to 13 residues. This CDR3 reads CASSLRGYGELFF. CDR3 bases: TGTGCCAGCAGTTTGCGGGGGTACGGGGAGCTGTTTTTT.

This clonotype has ten or more counts. The chain combines TRBV5-1 with TRBJ2-7; 14 nucleotides match TRBD2. The V gene end was trimmed by 1 base and the J gene end by 5 bases; junction bases not matched to a gene: 5. The CDR3 runs to 16 residues. Germline CDR1 is SGHRS and CDR2 is YFSETQ. The CDR3 protein is CASSLLGLAGDNEQYF. CDR3 DNA: TGCGCCAGCAGCTTGTTGGGACTAGCGGGGGACAACGAGCAGTACTTC. The entire variable domain, with the rest obtained from reference TRBV5-1 and TRBJ2-7, is as follows: KAGVTQTPRYLIKTRGQQVTLSCSPISGHRSVSWYQQTPGQGLQFLFEYFSETQRNKGNFPGRFSGRQFSNSRSEMNVSTLELGDSALYLCASSLLGLAGDNEQYFGPGTRLTVT.

This clonotype was seen more than once but under ten times. The chain combines TRBV13 with TRBJ2-7; D is tentatively TRBD1 or TRBD2 (5 bases each). This CDR3 spans 14 amino acids. Between the trimmed V and J ends, which lost 0 bases and 5 bases, there was a span of 11 bases. The germline CDR1 and CDR2 sequences are PRHDT and FYEKMQ (reference sequence). The CDR3 nucleotides are TGTGCCAGCAGCTTAGGGGGAAGGGACGACGAGCAGTACTTC. Protein: CASSLGGRDDEQYF.

This clonotype showed up many times. The chain has TRBV6-1 and TRBJ1-2; D unclear. The CDR3 covers 12 residues. Germline V lookup: CDR1 MNHNS, CDR2 SASEGT. With 1 base removed from V and 7 bases from J, the gap between germline ends came to 7 bases. The CDR3 nucleotides read TGTGCCAGCAGTGAAGTAGGCCGTGGCTACACCTTC. Protein product: CASSEVGRGYTF.

At least ten counts were recorded for this clonotype. J is TRBJ1-1 and V is TRBV2; D unresolved. With 5 bases removed from V and 2 bases from J, the gap between germline ends came to 6 bases. The germline V gene encodes CDR1 SNHLY and CDR2 FYNNEI. The CDR3 is 12 residues long. DNA of the CDR3: TGTGCCAGCAGTAATCTTAACACTGAAGCTTTCTTT. It is translated as CASSNLNTEAFF.

Only one count was recorded for this clonotype. CDR3 nucleotide sequence: TGTGCCAGCAGTAAAACACTAGCGGGGGGGCCCATCACCGGGGAGCTGTTTTTT. It translates to CASSKTLAGGPITGELFF. The rearrangement joins TRBV6-2 or TRBV6-3 to TRBJ2-2; 13 bases align to TRBD2. Germline CDR1 MNHEY, CDR2 SVGEGT. After removal of 5 bases from V and 4 bases from J, the junction contained 10 bases not matched to a gene. This CDR3 contains 18 residues.

The genes are TRBV4-2 and TRBJ1-5; tentatively, D is TRBD1 (6 bases). V lost 0 bases and J 3 bases, leaving 9 bases between the germline ends. This CDR3 is built from 15 residues. CDR1 is LGHNA and CDR2 is YNFKEQ in the germline V gene. The CDR3 region has the DNA TGTGCCAGCAGCCAAGAAGGGGGTGTCAATCAGCCCCAGCATTTT. Protein: CASSQEGGVNQPQHF.

The gene calls are TRBV10-3 and TRBJ2-7, with D possibly TRBD1 on 5 matching bases. Trimming left V 6 bases short and J 0 bases short, with 12 bases between. CDR3 size: 14 residues. Per germline, CDR1 ENHRY and CDR2 SYGVKD. The CDR3 protein is CAISLWQGSYEQYF. The CDR3 DNA reads TGTGCCATCAGCCTTTGGCAGGGCTCCTACGAGCAGTACTTC.

For this clonotype: An end of the junction differs from the germline gene, which may be a read error. The chain has TRBV7-3 and TRBJ1-4; a weak D match, TRBD1 (6 bases). CDR3 length equals 15 residues. CDR1 is SGHTA, CDR2 FQGTGA, per germline. CDR3 region: CASSLNQGLSEKLHF. CDR3 bases: TGTGCCAGCAGCTTGAACCAGGGGCTGAGTGAAAAACTGCATTTT.

This clonotype has more than one count but fewer than ten. The chain is built from TRBV10-3 and TRBJ2-1; D is ambiguous. This CDR3 region has 13 residues. The V end lost 10 bases, the J end lost 4 bases, and 14 bases lay between the germline ends. Germline loops: CDR1 ENHRY, CDR2 SYGVKD. The CDR3 region is CATSSTAYNEQFF. The CDR3 nucleotides read TGTGCCACAAGTTCCACAGCTTACAATGAGCAGTTCTTC.

The rearrangement uses TRBV28 and TRBJ1-3, with D possibly matching TRBD1 (6 bases). The germline gives CDR1 MDHEN, CDR2 SYDVKM. The CDR3 has 15 amino acids. Trimming took 7 bases from V and 3 from J, leaving 16 bases between them. The CDR3 nucleotides read TGTGCCAGCACCATAGGACAGTCTGATGGAAACACCATATATTTT. Residues: CASTIGQSDGNTIYF.

The table lists this clonotype with many counts. This chain links TRBV12-3 or TRBV12-4 with TRBJ2-3, with 7 nucleotides matching TRBD1. V gave up 5 bases and J gave up 7 bases; unmatched junction bases: 6. The CDR3 sequence is 13 residues long. The CDR3 DNA sequence: TGTGCCAGCAGTCCTACAGGGGTACATACGCAGTATTTT. Amino acids: CASSPTGVHTQYF.